The 27 T cell receptor beta chains below come from one sample, sequenced in a study of shared clonotypes between healthy human individuals (dated by TCRdb to about 2020). Library preparation used the immunoSEQ multiplex PCR assay. Here the immuneACCESS table is served through TCRdb, limited to in-frame sequences with V and J called. Missing clones are a known gap in these copies; in checked studies unresolved V genes cover under half, and the rest lacks a known reason. The sample contains roughly 2 million clones, nearly 97% of them found a single time. The ten biggest clones cover 0.1% to 0.15% of the sample. Material for sequencing was naive CD4+ T cells sorted from blood. The cell subset or site label here, explained by the study, means: CD45RA+ positively selected. Receptor source: a man between 18 and 29 years old in good health.

The chain couples TRBV28 to TRBJ1-2; D perhaps matches TRBD1 (6 bases). V was cut by 5 bases and J by 1 base, with 11 bases left in between. CDR3 length: 14 residues. Germline CDR1 and CDR2: MDHEN and SYDVKM. DNA of the CDR3: TGTGCCAGCAGTACCCCAGGGGTTAACTATGGCTACACCTTC. It specifies CASSTPGVNYGYTF.

This rearrangement joins TRBV2 to TRBJ2-1, with 12 bases lining up with TRBD2. Germline CDR1 and CDR2: SNHLY and FYNNEI. CDR3 length equals 15 residues. After removal of 8 bases from V and 7 bases from J, the junction contained 9 bases not matched to a gene. CDR3 sequence (DNA): TGTGCCAGCCGCCCCCTAGCGGGGGGGCAGAATGAGCAGTTCTTC. Its translation: CASRPLAGGQNEQFF.

The genes are TRBV19 and TRBJ2-2; D gene unclear. This CDR3 region has 15 residues. CDR1 and CDR2 from the germline V gene are LNHDA and SQIVND (reference sequence). The V end was cut by 3 bases, the J end by 0 bases, with 8 bases between. The CDR3 loop is CASSISAANTGELFF. CDR3 nucleotides: TGTGCCAGTAGTATCTCGGCAGCGAACACCGGGGAGCTGTTTTTT.

The chain employs TRBV19 and TRBJ1-1, with a weak D call TRBD1 (5 bases). CDR1 and CDR2 (germline): LNHDA, SQIVND (reference sequence). This CDR3 is built from 12 residues. Trimming cost V 4 bases and J 11 bases, with 14 bases left between them. The CDR3: CASSTPLRGAFF. The CDR3 region has the DNA TGTGCCAGTAGTACCCCACTGCGGGGGGCTTTCTTT.

This clone was seen a single time. The chain has TRBV11-2 and TRBJ2-1; D not resolved. This CDR3 has 16 residues. The ends were cut back, 1 base at V and 7 bases at J, with 17 bases in the middle. Germline V gene data show CDR1 as SGHAT and CDR2 as FQNNGV. CDR3 bases: TGTGCCAGCAGCTTAGGGTTGAAGGGCCCTACAAATGAGCAGTTCTTC. It translates to CASSLGLKGPTNEQFF. Full variable domain (missing parts from reference TRBV11-2 and TRBJ2-1): EAGVAQSPRYKIIEKRQSVAFWCNPISGHATLYWYQQILGQGPKLLIQFQNNGVVDDSQLPKDRFSAERLKGVDSTLKIQPAKLEDSAVYLCASSLGLKGPTNEQFFGPGTRLTVL.

The V call is TRBV6-6, the J call TRBJ2-7; TRBD1 aligns across 9 bases. CDR3 size: 16 residues. In germline, CDR1 is MNHNY, CDR2 SVGAGI (reference sequence). V was clipped by 2 bases and J by 6 bases; unmatched bases: 11. CDR3 amino acids: CASSYGRGQGYPEQYF. The CDR3 DNA follows: TGTGCCAGCAGTTACGGGAGGGGACAGGGTTACCCCGAGCAGTACTTC.

V usage is TRBV19 and J usage is TRBJ1-2, with 10 nucleotides matching TRBD1. The J segment lost 7 bases and the V segment lost 5 bases, leaving 4 bases of the junction unmatched. The length of the CDR3 is 13 residues. Germline V lookup: CDR1 LNHDA, CDR2 SQIVND (reference sequence). As DNA, the CDR3 is TGTGCCAGTAGTTACGGACAGGGGGTTGGCTACACCTTC. As protein: CASSYGQGVGYTF.

This chain joins TRBV7-9 and TRBJ2-1, with D perhaps given as TRBD1 or TRBD2 (6 bases each). V shed 1 base and J shed 2 bases, with 12 bases lying between them. Germline CDR1 SEHNR, CDR2 FQNEAQ (reference sequence). The CDR3 loop spans 16 amino acids. CDR3 amino acids: CASSLGAGGTYNEQFF. The CDR3 DNA reads TGTGCCAGCAGCTTAGGAGCCGGGGGCACCTACAATGAGCAGTTCTTC.

A remark on this clone: Other DNA sequences in the same sample also yield this CDR3. This chain joins TRBV7-6 and TRBJ2-7; 7 bases map to TRBD1. Trimming at V came to 0 bases and at J to 2 bases, leaving 1 base not matched to a gene. Germline CDR1 and CDR2: SGHVS and FNYEAQ. This CDR3 region has 14 residues. The CDR3 sequence is CASSLAGGTYEQYF. CDR3 DNA: TGTGCCAGCAGCTTAGCAGGGGGCACCTACGAGCAGTACTTC.

The chain recombines TRBV20-1 with TRBJ1-6, with D uncertain. Germline CDR1 DFQATT, CDR2 SNEGSKA (reference sequence). The CDR3 sequence is 11 residues long. V was shortened by 8 bases and J by 7 bases, with 9 bases between the two germline ends. CDR3 protein: CSPDSNSPLHF. In DNA, the CDR3 is TGCAGTCCCGACTCAAATTCACCCCTCCACTTT.

The rearrangement joins TRBV19 to TRBJ1-2; D ambiguous. Trimming took off 5 bases at V and 0 bases at J, with 4 bases between the two ends. The CDR3 totals 12 residues. In germline, CDR1 is LNHDA, CDR2 SQIVND (reference sequence). The DNA of the CDR3 is TGTGCCAGTAGTTTAGCTAACTATGGCTACACCTTC. This sequence encodes CASSLANYGYTF.

This clone appeared a single time. The chain uses TRBV7-2 and TRBJ1-1, with unresolved D. The CDR3 length is 13 residues. The germline V gene encodes CDR1 SGHTA and CDR2 FQGNSA. The V end lost 5 bases, the J end lost 1 base, and 8 bases lay between the germline ends. The CDR3 coding sequence is TGTGCCAGCAGCCTCCTCCCGAACACTGAAGCTTTCTTT. It is translated as CASSLLPNTEAFF.

The V and J genes are TRBV6-4 and TRBJ2-7; TRBD1 might be the D (5 bases). V shed 3 bases and J shed 4 bases, with 10 bases lying between them. CDR1 is MRHNA, CDR2 SNTAGT, per germline. This CDR3 region has 13 residues. CDR3 in amino acids: CASSEGPRYEQYF. In nucleotides, the CDR3 is TGTGCCAGCAGTGAGGGGCCCCGTTACGAGCAGTACTTC.

On this clone: At the DNA level, this CDR3 is encoded by other sequences in the same sample as well. The J gene is TRBJ2-5, the V gene TRBV7-8, with D possibly being TRBD1 or TRBD2 (5 bases each). Germline V gene lookup returns CDR1 SGHVS and CDR2 FQNEAQ. This CDR3 has 13 residues. Trimming cost V 3 bases and J 0 bases, with 5 bases left between them. CDR3 region: CASSLGHQETQYF. DNA of the CDR3: TGTGCCAGCAGCTTGGGACACCAAGAGACCCAGTACTTC.

The V call is TRBV5-1, the J call TRBJ2-7; 12 bases match TRBD2. This CDR3 spans 16 amino acids. Germline loops: CDR1 SGHRS, CDR2 YFSETQ. Germline trimming cut 3 bases from V and 3 bases from J; bases unmatched to any gene: 7. CDR3 in amino acids: CASSSVTTSGSYEQYF. The CDR3, as DNA: TGCGCCAGCAGCTCAGTTACGACTAGCGGGAGCTACGAGCAGTACTTC.

Here the CDR3 reads CASSFGTWDNSPLHF. CDR3 bases: TGTGCCAGCAGCTTCGGGACCTGGGATAATTCACCCCTCCACTTT. J is TRBJ1-6 and V is TRBV11-2; D possibly corresponds to TRBD1 (5 bases). V dropped 3 bases and J dropped 5 bases, with 11 bases sitting between them. Germline V gene lookup returns CDR1 SGHAT and CDR2 FQNNGV. The CDR3 sequence is 15 residues long.

The chain links TRBV5-6 to TRBJ2-5, with TRBD2 identical over 10 bases. The junction had 4 bases not matched to a gene; V was cut back by 0 bases and J by 2 bases. Germline V lookup: CDR1 SGHDT, CDR2 YYEEEE. This CDR3 has 16 amino acids. The CDR3 is CASSLGVAGGQETQYF. CDR3 DNA sequence: TGTGCCAGCAGCTTGGGAGTAGCGGGAGGTCAAGAGACCCAGTACTTC.

The rearrangement links TRBV12-2 to TRBJ1-1; TRBD1 is the table's D call, not checked against the DNA. TRBV12-2 is reported as a pseudogene. The CDR3 is 16 residues long. As DNA, the CDR3 is TGTGCAAGTCGCTTAGAGGCCGGGACAGTGGCCACTGAAGCTTTCTTT. Encoded protein: CASRLEAGTVATEAFF.

The chain combines TRBV28 with TRBJ2-5; 9 bases align to TRBD2. Germline V gene lookup returns CDR1 MDHEN and CDR2 SYDVKM. CDR3 length equals 14 residues. Losses at the gene ends were 5 bases for V and 2 bases for J; bases not matched to a gene: 3. The CDR3 region has the DNA TGTGCCAGCAGTGTAGCGGGAGCGCAAGAGACCCAGTACTTC. This translates into CASSVAGAQETQYF.

The CDR3 coding sequence is TGTGCCAGGCGGGCCCGAAACACTGAAGCTTTCTTT. This codes for CARRARNTEAFF. This chain links TRBV7-8 with TRBJ1-1; no definite D call. The CDR3 is 12 residues long. Trimming stripped 9 bases from V and 2 bases from J, with 10 bases between. Germline V CDR1 and CDR2: SGHVS, FQNEAQ.

The chain carries TRBV5-6 and TRBJ1-1; D unresolved. Trimming cost V 4 bases and J 1 base, with 17 bases left between them. The CDR3 is 16 amino acids. From germline, CDR1 is SGHDT and CDR2 YYEEEE. The chain's CDR3 is CASSGVELIWNTEAFF. CDR3 nucleotide sequence: TGTGCCAGCAGCGGGGTCGAACTTATATGGAACACTGAAGCTTTCTTT.

This rearrangement joins TRBV29-1 to TRBJ1-3; the D is unclear. Germline CDR1 reads SQVTM; CDR2 reads ANQGSEA. Trimming pared 1 base from V and 0 bases from J, leaving 13 bases between. The CDR3 sequence is 16 residues long. The CDR3 protein is CSVEGREFVSGNTIYF. The CDR3 region has the DNA TGCAGCGTTGAAGGTCGGGAGTTCGTCTCTGGAAACACCATATATTTT.

This rearrangement joins TRBV20-1 to TRBJ2-1; D remains ambiguous. From germline, CDR1 is DFQATT and CDR2 SNEGSKA (reference sequence). This CDR3 is built from 11 residues. V lost 6 bases to trimming and J lost 6 bases, with 9 bases between them. CDR3 sequence (DNA): TGCAGTGCCAAGACGGGCAATGAGCAGTTCTTC. Protein sequence: CSAKTGNEQFF.

V is TRBV13 and J is TRBJ1-1; possibly TRBD1 for D (5 bases). V gave up 7 bases and J gave up 0 bases, with 12 bases separating them. CDR3 length: 14 residues. Germline V gene sequence: CDR1 PRHDT, CDR2 FYEKMQ (reference sequence). Here the CDR3 reads CASTSTEMNTEAFF. The CDR3 DNA is TGTGCCAGCACCTCGACAGAGATGAACACTGAAGCTTTCTTT.

The chain recombines TRBV4-1 with TRBJ2-1, with TRBD1 identical over 8 bases. The CDR3 has 16 residues. V lost 2 bases, J lost 9 bases, and 12 bases stayed unmatched. CDR1 and CDR2 (germline): MGHRA, YSYEKL. CDR3 in DNA: TGCGCCAGCAGCCAATATAATGGACAGGGCCGAAGTGAGCAGTTCTTC. Its protein is CASSQYNGQGRSEQFF.

The V call is TRBV14, the J call TRBJ2-6; D unresolved. Germline V gene data show CDR1 as SGHDN and CDR2 as FVKESK. The length of the CDR3 is 16 residues. Trimming took off 3 bases at V and 0 bases at J, with 9 bases between the two ends. This CDR3 reads CASSHLWSSGANVLTF. The CDR3, as DNA: TGTGCCAGCAGCCATCTCTGGAGCTCTGGGGCCAACGTCCTGACTTTC.

J is TRBJ1-6 and V is TRBV6-5, with D perhaps matching TRBD1 (6 bases). The length of the CDR3 is 15 residues. Germline loops: CDR1 MNHEY, CDR2 SVGAGI. Trimming cost V 6 bases and J 6 bases, with 15 bases left between them. The CDR3 DNA follows: TGTGCCAGCAGCCAGGAGGGGGGCCTTAATTCACCCCTCCACTTT. Residues: CASSQEGGLNSPLHF.